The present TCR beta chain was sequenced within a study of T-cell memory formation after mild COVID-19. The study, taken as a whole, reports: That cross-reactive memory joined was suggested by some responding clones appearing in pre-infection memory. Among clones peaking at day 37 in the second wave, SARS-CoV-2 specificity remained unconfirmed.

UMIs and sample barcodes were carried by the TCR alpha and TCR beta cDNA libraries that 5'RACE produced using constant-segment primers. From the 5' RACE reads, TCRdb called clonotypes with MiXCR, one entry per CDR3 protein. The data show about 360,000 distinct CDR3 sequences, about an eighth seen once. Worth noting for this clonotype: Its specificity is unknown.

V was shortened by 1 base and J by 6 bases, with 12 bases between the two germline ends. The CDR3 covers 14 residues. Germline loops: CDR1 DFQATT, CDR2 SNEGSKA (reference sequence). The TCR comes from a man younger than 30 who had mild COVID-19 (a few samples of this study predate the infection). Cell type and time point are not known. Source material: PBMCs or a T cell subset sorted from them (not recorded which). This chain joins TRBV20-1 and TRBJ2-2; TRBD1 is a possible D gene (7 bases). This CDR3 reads CSARVGRGAGELFF. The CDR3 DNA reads TGCAGTGCTAGAGTAGGCAGGGGGGCCGGGGAGCTGTTTTTT.